This TCR beta chain was profiled in a study of early T cells in non-severe SARS-CoV-2 infection. This clonotype was counted a few times. The V segment lost 6 bases and the J segment 5 bases; nucleotides outside the gene matches: 9. This CDR3 has 15 residues. Germline V gene lookup returns CDR1 WSHSY and CDR2 SAAADI. TCRdb re-derived calls from the 5' RACE reads in MiXCR, one entry per CDR3 protein. The sample lists tens of thousands of distinct CDR3 sequences; roughly 5.7% were seen once. The TCR was taken from an adult who was a healthcare worker with PCR-confirmed SARS-CoV-2 infection or an uninfected control (not recorded which). Sequencing was performed on whole blood. The J gene is TRBJ2-5, the V gene TRBV10-2, with 10 bases identical to TRBD1. CDR3 DNA: TGCGCCAGCAGGGAAGCCGGGACAGGGGTGGAGACCCAGTACTTC. Protein sequence: CASREAGTGVETQYF.